One and the same sample provided the 24 T cell receptor beta chains below, sequenced in a study of shared clonotypes between healthy human individuals. Terminally differentiated effector memory CD45RA+ cells were excluded from the naive CD8 cells, which were CD45RO-negative and positively selected for CCR7. This table comes from immunoSEQ multiplex PCR, and its TCRdb copy is limited to in-frame clones, with some not included. The sample has under 2,000,000 clones, approximately 95% seen once. The specimen was naive CD8+ T cells sorted from blood. The receptors stem from a man between 18 and 29 years old in good health.

Regarding this clone: The junction does not match germline at one end; this may be a read error. V usage is TRBV10-3 and J usage is TRBJ1-6, with D unclear. This CDR3 spans 15 amino acids. In germline, CDR1 is ENHRY, CDR2 SYGVKD. The CDR3: CAISEPTLYNSSLHF. CDR3 bases: TGTGCCATCAGTGAACCGACACTTTATAATTCATCCCTCCACTTT.

The chain uses TRBV7-9 and TRBJ2-3; 8 bases are shared with TRBD1. Germline V CDR1 and CDR2: SEHNR, FQNEAQ (reference sequence). The junction had 8 bases not matched to a gene; V was cut back by 5 bases and J by 1 base. The CDR3 has 16 residues. CDR3 loop: CASSTRQGSGTDTQYF. DNA for the CDR3: TGTGCCAGCAGCACGAGACAGGGGTCCGGCACAGATACGCAGTATTTT.

The rearrangement uses TRBV25-1 and TRBJ2-5, with D possibly matching TRBD2 (6 bases). This CDR3 has 13 amino acids. V lost 8 bases to trimming and J lost 0 bases, with 10 bases between them. Germline values: CDR1 MGHDK, CDR2 SYGVNS. The CDR3: CASGGTDQETQYF. In DNA form, the CDR3 reads TGTGCCAGCGGGGGGACGGACCAAGAGACCCAGTACTTC.

This rearrangement joins TRBV7-9 to TRBJ2-7; 8 bases align to TRBD1. V dropped 0 bases and J dropped 3; count of bases not matched to a gene: 4. CDR3 size: 15 residues. From germline, CDR1 is SEHNR and CDR2 FQNEAQ (reference sequence). CDR3 coding DNA: TGTGCCAGCAGCTTAGCTGCAGGGGGCGTCTACGAGCAGTACTTC. Its protein product is CASSLAAGGVYEQYF.

This chain links TRBV11-2 with TRBJ2-7, with D tentatively TRBD2 (5 bases). The CDR3 contains 15 residues. The germline V gene encodes CDR1 SGHAT and CDR2 FQNNGV. The V gene lost 0 bases and the J gene lost 2 bases, with 11 bases spanning the gap. The CDR3 bases are TGTGCCAGCAGCTTAGATCTGGACTTAACCTACGAGCAGTACTTC. This gives the protein CASSLDLDLTYEQYF. Variable domain in full (rest from reference TRBV11-2 and TRBJ2-7): EAGVAQSPRYKIIEKRQSVAFWCNPISGHATLYWYQQILGQGPKLLIQFQNNGVVDDSQLPKDRFSAERLKGVDSTLKIQPAKLEDSAVYLCASSLDLDLTYEQYFGPGTRLTVT.

This clone was recorded only once. The J gene is TRBJ2-7, the V gene TRBV7-9, with 7 bases lining up with TRBD1. Germline assignment: CDR1 SEHNR and CDR2 FQNEAQ (reference sequence). The CDR3 has 12 residues. The V gene end was trimmed by 6 bases and the J gene end by 6 bases; junction bases not matched to a gene: 5. CDR3 DNA sequence: TGTGCCAGCAGAAGAGGACAGGCCGAGCAGTACTTC. Its translation: CASRRGQAEQYF.

The V call is TRBV19, the J call TRBJ2-3; a weak D match, TRBD1 (8 bases). The CDR3 extends over 16 amino acids. V lost 5 bases and J lost 4, with 19 bases in between. Germline CDR1 and CDR2: LNHDA and SQIVND (reference sequence). CDR3 sequence reads: CASSSRTGRGADTQYF. CDR3 sequence (DNA): TGTGCCAGTAGTTCCCGGACAGGGAGGGGGGCAGATACGCAGTATTTT.

Details on this clone: Other DNA variants within this sample encode the same CDR3. The rearrangement links TRBV6-1 to TRBJ2-7; 15 nucleotides match TRBD2. Germline lookup yields CDR1 MNHNS and CDR2 SASEGT. Trimming cost V 3 bases and J 3 bases; bases outside gene matches: 0. The CDR3 covers 15 residues. CDR3 DNA sequence: TGTGCCAGCAGTGAGGGACTAGCGGGAGGCTACGAGCAGTACTTC. Translating it yields CASSEGLAGGYEQYF.

V is TRBV7-6 and J is TRBJ2-1; 9 bases align to TRBD2. After removal of 1 base from V and 8 bases from J, the junction contained 6 bases not matched to a gene. The CDR3 length is 15 residues. Germline V gives CDR1 SGHVS, CDR2 FNYEAQ. CDR3: CASSLVAGGGDEQFF. CDR3 coding DNA: TGTGCCAGCAGCTTAGTGGCGGGAGGGGGCGATGAGCAGTTCTTC.

The rearrangement joins TRBV12-2 to TRBJ2-7; the DNA was not used to check the table's D call, TRBD2. TRBV12-2 is a known pseudogene. The length of the CDR3 is 18 residues. CDR3 in DNA: TGTGCAAGCCCGAAGCCCCTAGCGGGGGTCCCGCCCCACTACGAGCAGTACTTC. Translating it yields CASPKPLAGVPPHYEQYF.

The V and J genes are TRBV7-9 and TRBJ2-1; 7 bases map to TRBD2. This CDR3 has 15 residues. The V segment lost 5 bases and the J segment 6 bases; nucleotides outside the gene matches: 10. Germline CDR1 and CDR2: SEHNR and FQNEAQ (reference sequence). The CDR3 loop is CASSTSGVSLNEQFF. In nucleotides, the CDR3 is TGTGCCAGCAGCACAAGCGGGGTGTCGCTCAATGAGCAGTTCTTC. The entire variable domain, with the rest obtained from reference TRBV7-9 and TRBJ2-1, is as follows: DTGVSQNPRHKITKRGQNVTFRCDPISEHNRLYWYRQTLGQGPEFLTYFQNEAQLEKSRLLSDRFSAERPKGSFSTLEIQRTEQGDSAMYLCASSTSGVSLNEQFFGPGTRLTVL.

CDR3 bases: TGTGCCAGCAGTTTAGATGGGACTAGCGGCTACGAGCAGTACTTC. Translated: CASSLDGTSGYEQYF. The chain uses TRBV27 and TRBJ2-7; 11 bases agree with TRBD2. Trimming at V came to 2 bases and at J to 3 bases, leaving 3 bases not matched to a gene. The germline V gene encodes CDR1 MNHEY and CDR2 SMNVEV (reference sequence). CDR3 length: 15 residues.

The chain links TRBV28 to TRBJ2-5; D assignment may be TRBD1 or TRBD2 (6 bases each). This CDR3 comprises 18 residues. CDR1 and CDR2 (germline): MDHEN, SYDVKM. The ends were cut back, 3 bases at V and 2 bases at J, with 22 bases in the middle. This CDR3 is CASSFSPPGGEHQETQYF. As DNA, the CDR3 is TGTGCCAGCAGTTTCTCCCCTCCCGGGGGCGAGCATCAAGAGACCCAGTACTTC.

This rearrangement joins TRBV30 to TRBJ1-1, with D unclear. Germline loops: CDR1 GTSNPN, CDR2 SVGIG (reference sequence). Trimming left V 0 bases short and J 8 bases short, with 10 bases between. This CDR3 has 12 residues. For the CDR3, the DNA is TGTGCCTGGAGTGTATTTTCCCAGGAAGCTTTCTTT. It encodes CAWSVFSQEAFF.

The chain employs TRBV13 and TRBJ2-2, with 7 nucleotides matching TRBD1. Trimming cost V 6 bases and J 6 bases; bases outside gene matches: 7. The CDR3 is 14 residues long. The germline V gene has CDR1 PRHDT and CDR2 FYEKMQ (reference sequence). The DNA of the CDR3 is TGTGCCAGCAGTTTCGACAGGGCTGCCGGGGAGCTGTTTTTT. Translation gives CASSFDRAAGELFF.

The chain has TRBV4-2 and TRBJ1-4; 9 bases are a match to TRBD1. Germline lookup yields CDR1 LGHNA and CDR2 YNFKEQ. The CDR3 has 14 residues. V gave up 4 bases and J gave up 8 bases; unmatched junction bases: 5. The CDR3 DNA follows: TGTGCCAGCAGCCCCGACAGGGGGGTCGAAAAACTGTTTTTT. Translating it yields CASSPDRGVEKLFF.

J is TRBJ1-2 and V is TRBV11-2; 9 positions match TRBD1. CDR3 length: 14 amino acids. J lost 4 bases, V lost 4 bases, and 4 bases had no gene match. Germline loops: CDR1 SGHAT, CDR2 FQNNGV. This CDR3 is CASSSGQGTYGYTF. Here the CDR3 DNA reads TGTGCCAGCAGCTCGGGACAGGGAACCTATGGCTACACCTTC. Looking up the rest from reference TRBV11-2 and TRBJ1-2 gives the full variable domain: EAGVAQSPRYKIIEKRQSVAFWCNPISGHATLYWYQQILGQGPKLLIQFQNNGVVDDSQLPKDRFSAERLKGVDSTLKIQPAKLEDSAVYLCASSSGQGTYGYTFGSGTRLTVV.

This clone has a single count. The rearrangement links TRBV6-5 to TRBJ2-5, with 7 bases identical to TRBD1. From germline, CDR1 is MNHEY and CDR2 SVGAGI. The CDR3 has 13 residues. Germline trimming cut 4 bases from V and 4 bases from J; bases unmatched to any gene: 3. The CDR3 loop is CASSSQGRETQYF. The DNA for the CDR3 is TGTGCCAGCAGTTCACAGGGGCGAGAGACCCAGTACTTC.

The V call is TRBV2, the J call TRBJ1-4; the D gene is possibly TRBD1 (6 bases). From germline, CDR1 is SNHLY and CDR2 FYNNEI. Trimming cost V 7 bases and J 8 bases, with 20 bases left between them. The CDR3 has 15 residues. The CDR3 nucleotides are TGTGCCAGCATTACCCAGGGTGGGGGGCGAGAAAAACTGTTTTTT. Translating gives CASITQGGGREKLFF.

V and J are TRBV7-9 and TRBJ2-2, with 8 positions matching TRBD1. Germline CDR1 reads SEHNR; CDR2 reads FQNEAQ (reference sequence). With V trimmed by 9 bases and J by 4 bases, 7 bases remained unmatched. This CDR3 contains 14 residues. CDR3 amino acids: CASPGQELTGELFF. The CDR3, as DNA: TGTGCCAGTCCGGGACAGGAGCTCACCGGGGAGCTGTTTTTT.

The V call is TRBV4-1, the J call TRBJ1-4, with D unclear. CDR1 and CDR2 from the germline V gene are MGHRA and YSYEKL. The ends were cut back, 0 bases at V and 7 bases at J, with 15 bases in the middle. The CDR3 is 16 amino acids. The CDR3 spells CASSQDPWQDGEKLFF. CDR3 bases: TGCGCCAGCAGCCAAGATCCTTGGCAGGACGGTGAAAAACTGTTTTTT.

The chain carries TRBV11-2 and TRBJ1-1; tentative D call: TRBD1 (5 bases). This CDR3 comprises 14 residues. CDR1 SGHAT and CDR2 FQNNGV come from the germline V gene. Trimming took off 3 bases at V and 4 bases at J, with 12 bases between the two ends. The DNA for the CDR3 is TGTGCCAGCAGCTTGGTGGAGGGGCTCACTGAAGCTTTCTTT. Residues: CASSLVEGLTEAFF.

The CDR3 DNA sequence: TGTGCCAGCAGTCCCCATGGTTCAACCCCTGGCTACACCTTC. Encoded protein: CASSPHGSTPGYTF. The chain employs TRBV27 and TRBJ1-2; D unresolved. From germline, CDR1 is MNHEY and CDR2 SMNVEV (reference sequence). V was pared by 5 bases and J by 7 bases, with 17 bases between. The CDR3 runs to 14 residues.

This sequence joins TRBV25-1 and TRBJ2-5, with 7 bases identical to TRBD1. Germline V gives CDR1 MGHDK, CDR2 SYGVNS. The ends lost 4 bases at V and 1 base at J; junction bases unmatched: 9. This CDR3 contains 16 residues. The CDR3 loop is CASSGDSKSSQETQYF. In DNA form, the CDR3 reads TGTGCCAGCAGTGGGGACAGTAAGTCATCCCAAGAGACCCAGTACTTC.